This entry features one TCR beta chain sequence. Its antigen is currently unknown. MiXCR, run by TCRdb on the 5' RACE reads, gives a single entry per CDR3 protein. This sample yields 220,000 or so distinct CDR3 sequences, of which about 18% are seen a single time; about 44% belongs to the top ten. The data were obtained in a study of CD8 T cells in ankylosing spondylitis. General study results and limits: Seemingly distinctive of ankylosing spondylitis blood was a TCR beta motif formed by eight highly homologous variants.

Germline trimming cut 5 bases from V and 7 bases from J; bases unmatched to any gene: 10. CDR1 is GTSNPN and CDR2 is SVGIG in the germline V gene (reference sequence). The CDR3 runs 14 residues. The rearrangement links TRBV30 to TRBJ1-4, with 7 positions matching TRBD1. Input material: blood, either unsorted or a sorted T cell fraction (not recorded which). This receptor was obtained from a male donor with ankylosing spondylitis. CDR3 amino acids: CAWEMTGRSEKLFF. The CDR3 region has the DNA TGTGCCTGGGAAATGACAGGGCGTTCTGAAAAACTGTTTTTT.